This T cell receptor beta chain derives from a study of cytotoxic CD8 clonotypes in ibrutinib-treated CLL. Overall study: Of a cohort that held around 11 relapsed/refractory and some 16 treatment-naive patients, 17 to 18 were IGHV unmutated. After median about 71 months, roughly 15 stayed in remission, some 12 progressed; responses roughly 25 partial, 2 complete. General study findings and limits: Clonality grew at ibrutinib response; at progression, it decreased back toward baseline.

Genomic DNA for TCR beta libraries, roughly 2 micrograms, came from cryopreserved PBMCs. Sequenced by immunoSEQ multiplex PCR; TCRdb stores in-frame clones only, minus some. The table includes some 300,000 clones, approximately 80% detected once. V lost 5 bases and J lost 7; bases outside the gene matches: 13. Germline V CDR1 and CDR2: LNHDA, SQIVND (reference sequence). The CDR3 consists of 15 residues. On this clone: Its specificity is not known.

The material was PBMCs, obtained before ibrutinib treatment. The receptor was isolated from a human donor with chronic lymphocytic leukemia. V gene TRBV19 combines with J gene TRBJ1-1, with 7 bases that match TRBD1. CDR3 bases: TGTGCCAGTAGTCTAACCGGGACAGCACCCTTTGAAGCTTTCTTT. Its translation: CASSLTGTAPFEAFF.